One and the same sample provided the 9 T cell receptor beta chains below, sequenced in a study of shared clonotypes between healthy human individuals (TCRdb year 2020). The library was prepared using the immunoSEQ multiplex PCR assay. TCRdb holds this immuneACCESS table with in-frame rearrangements only. Some clones are missing; in checked studies, unresolved V genes explain under half, and the rest has no known cause. This sample is represented by about 960,000 clones; over 75% of them were singletons. The biggest ten clones account for approximately 1.5% of the sample. The sequencing sample was made of memory CD4+ T cells sorted from blood. In light of the paper, this sample's cell subset or site label describes: CD45RA-negative fraction. Receptors originate from a man aged 18 to 29 in good health.

This chain uses TRBV19 with TRBJ2-7; 9 nucleotides line up with TRBD2. V gave up 5 bases and J gave up 5 bases; unmatched junction bases: 10. The CDR3 spans 15 residues. Looked up from germline, CDR1 is LNHDA and CDR2 is SQIVND (reference sequence). The chain's CDR3 is CASSFIAGVFNEQYF. The CDR3 DNA sequence: TGTGCCAGTAGTTTCATAGCGGGAGTCTTCAACGAGCAGTACTTC. Using reference TRBV19 and TRBJ2-7 for the parts outside the CDR3, the full variable domain is DGGITQSPKYLFRKEGQNVTLSCEQNLNHDAMYWYRQDPGQGLRLIYYSQIVNDFQKGDIAEGYSVSREKKESFPLTVTSAQKNPTAFYLCASSFIAGVFNEQYFGPGTRLTVT.

The V call is TRBV18, the J call TRBJ2-7, with TRBD1 as a possible D gene (6 bases). Germline assignment: CDR1 KGHSH and CDR2 LQKENI. Trimming removed 4 bases at V and 2 bases at J, with 15 bases between. CDR3 size: 15 residues. Written as DNA, the CDR3 is TGTGCCAGCTCACTCGAGGGGACACCCGCCTACGAGCAGTACTTC. Protein sequence: CASSLEGTPAYEQYF.

CDR3 in DNA: TGCGCCAGCAGCCAAGTTTTGGCGGGGGCTCAAGGAGAGACCCAGTACTTC. This gives the protein CASSQVLAGAQGETQYF. The V gene is TRBV4-1, the J gene TRBJ2-5, with a tentative D call TRBD2 (7 bases). V was clipped by 1 base and J by 4 bases, with 19 bases between them. Germline assignment: CDR1 MGHRA and CDR2 YSYEKL. The CDR3 consists of 17 residues.

The V and J genes are TRBV28 and TRBJ1-5, with D possibly being TRBD1 (6 bases). Trimming shortened V by 4 bases and J by 0 bases, and 16 bases separated the two germline ends. The CDR3 runs to 17 residues. The germline CDR1 and CDR2 sequences are MDHEN and SYDVKM. The CDR3 bases are TGTGCCAGCAGTTCTATCGTACGGACAGATAGCAATCAGCCCCAGCATTTT. Amino acids: CASSSIVRTDSNQPQHF. Filled out from reference TRBV28 and TRBJ1-5, the complete variable domain reads DVKVTQSSRYLVKRTGEKVFLECVQDMDHENMFWYRQDPGLGLRLIYFSYDVKMKEKGDIPEGYSVSREKKERFSLILESASTNQTSMYLCASSSIVRTDSNQPQHFGDGTRLSIL.

The chain joins TRBV5-1 to TRBJ2-5, with 8 bases matching TRBD2. The V and J ends lost 4 bases and 5 bases, in that order; junction bases with no gene match: 13. The CDR3 extends over 16 amino acids. From germline, CDR1 is SGHRS and CDR2 YFSETQ. CDR3 in DNA: TGCGCCAGCAGCGGTGGTGGAAGCGGGAGCGGGGAGACCCAGTACTTC. It codes for CASSGGGSGSGETQYF.

The chain joins TRBV27 to TRBJ2-5; 12 bases match TRBD2. Looked up from germline, CDR1 is MNHEY and CDR2 is SMNVEV (reference sequence). The CDR3 is 15 residues long. The V and J ends lost 6 bases and 1 base, in that order; junction bases with no gene match: 3. The CDR3 spells CASRRTSGAQETQYF. CDR3 nucleotides: TGTGCCAGCAGGCGGACTAGCGGGGCCCAAGAGACCCAGTACTTC.

The chain couples TRBV6-1 to TRBJ2-3, with D perhaps TRBD1 or TRBD2 (5 bases each). This CDR3 comprises 16 residues. From germline, CDR1 is MNHNS and CDR2 SASEGT. The V gene lost 3 bases and the J gene lost 2 bases, with 15 bases spanning the gap. The CDR3 DNA reads as TGTGCCAGCAGTGATCCACCGGGACGCAACACAGATACGCAGTATTTT. Its translation: CASSDPPGRNTDTQYF.

V and J are TRBV4-2 and TRBJ2-3; 11 bases map to TRBD2. The CDR3 is 17 residues long. The V and J ends lost 0 bases and 5 bases, in that order; junction bases with no gene match: 7. Germline V gene data show CDR1 as LGHNA and CDR2 as YNFKEQ. Here the CDR3 DNA reads TGTGCCAGCAGCCAAGAGACTAGCGGGACAAATTTAGATACGCAGTATTTT. It codes for CASSQETSGTNLDTQYF.

The chain is built from TRBV5-1 and TRBJ1-2, with a weak D call TRBD1 (5 bases). This CDR3 is built from 14 residues. Germline values: CDR1 SGHRS, CDR2 YFSETQ. The germline V and J ends were trimmed by 0 bases and 6 bases, with 12 bases remaining between them. The CDR3 loop is CASSLVAGSDGYTF. The CDR3, as DNA: TGCGCCAGCAGCTTGGTCGCAGGGTCGGATGGCTACACCTTC.